This record looks at one T cell receptor (beta chain) sequence and its context. This sample is drawn from a study of cytomegalovirus exposure and HLA in healthy donors. With 7 bases removed from V and 7 bases from J, the gap between germline ends came to 16 bases. There are 13 residues in the CDR3. Per germline, CDR1 SNHLY and CDR2 FYNNEI. Researchers ran the PCR with 60 Vbeta and 13 Jbeta primers. Clones were sequenced by immunoSEQ multiplex PCR, and TCRdb holds only the in-frame ones, with some missing. The sample includes around 220,000 clones, around 79% of them seen just once. Sequencing used PBMCs. This TCR derives from a girl aged 2 to 9 in good health and CMV-seronegative. V is TRBV2 and J is TRBJ1-1, with a weak D call TRBD1 (6 bases). In DNA, the CDR3 is TGTGCCAGCACCCCAACAGGGACTAGTGAAGCTTTCTTT. Its translation: CASTPTGTSEAFF.